This TCR beta chain was sequenced for a study of Ad26.COV2.S vaccination and SARS-CoV-2 variants. Germline CDR1 and CDR2: KGHSH and LQKENI. This CDR3 spans 13 amino acids. Deletions cut 6 bases from V and 4 bases from J, with 10 bases between. Using immunoSEQ multiplex PCR, the repertoire was profiled, and TCRdb retains in-frame clones only, with some absent. The sample yields roughly 330,000 clones, roughly 90% seen once. Noted treatment: 15 to 20 received Ad26.COV2.S at low or high dose, single or two shots; roughly 5 received placebo; per-sample allocation not given. The study sampled participants on day 63 after the first vaccine or placebo injection.

The sequences come from peripheral blood, collected in a trial of Ad26.COV2.S vaccine versus placebo. This clonotype was obtained from a person between 18 and 65 years old who received the Ad26.COV2.S COVID-19 vaccine or a placebo. The rearrangement joins TRBV18 to TRBJ1-5, with D tentatively TRBD1 (5 bases). CDR3 loop: CASSQGLNQPQHF. The CDR3 region has the DNA TGTGCCAGCTCGCAGGGCCTGAATCAGCCCCAGCATTTT.